This is a list of T cell receptor beta chains from one sample in a study of blood T cells in healthy people across ages. TCRdb reanalysed the 5' RACE reads using MiXCR and keeps one entry per CDR3 protein. Altogether roughly 720,000 distinct CDR3 sequences are present, roughly 53% being singletons, with the ten largest covering about 38%. Sample: blood. Every receptor here comes from a man older than 75 in good health. Both conserved end residues are part of each CDR3. The D gene is left open where the match is weak. For some rows the clone size is stated as once, few or many, or as a class when expanded; others skip it.

clone_size j_call d_call v_call cdr3_aa cdr3_nt
few TRBJ1-1 - TRBV13 CASSFTQENTEAFF TGTGCCAGCAGCTTTACCCAGGAGAACACTGAAGCTTTCTTT
few TRBJ2-1 TRBD2 TRBV12-3/TRBV12-4 CASRSTSGGSNEQFF TGTGCCAGCAGGTCAACGAGCGGGGGAAGCAATGAGCAGTTCTTC
- TRBJ1-5 - TRBV20-1 CSAGTPVGNQPQHF TGCAGTGCTGGGACCCCGGTAGGGAATCAGCCCCAGCATTTT
few TRBJ2-3 TRBD2 TRBV10-3 CAISQLAGVRRYAYF TGTGCCATCAGTCAACTAGCGGGAGTTCGCAGATACGCGTATTTT
few TRBJ1-5 TRBD1 TRBV20-1 CSAIRDRGNQPQHF TGCAGTGCTATCCGGGACAGGGGTAACCAGCCCCAGCATTTT
- TRBJ1-2 - TRBV3-1 CASSHRAEDGYTF TGTGCCAGCAGCCACCGGGCCGAGGATGGCTACACCTTC
- TRBJ1-4 TRBD1 TRBV4-1 CASSLQWTGAINEKLFF TGCGCCAGCAGCCTCCAGTGGACAGGGGCCATAAATGAAAAACTGTTTTTT
- TRBJ2-7 - TRBV3-1 CASSQGRMVYEQYF TGTGCCAGCAGCCAAGGTAGGATGGTGTACGAGCAGTACTTC
- TRBJ1-2 - TRBV5-1 CASSLDNANYGYTF TGCGCCAGCAGCTTGGATAACGCTAACTATGGCTACACCTTC
- TRBJ2-5 TRBD2 TRBV9 CASSPRLAGVWETQYF TGTGCCAGCAGCCCGAGACTAGCGGGAGTCTGGGAGACCCAGTACTTC
- TRBJ1-6 - TRBV14 CASSTRTGYNSPLHF TGTGCCAGCAGCACCCGGACCGGCTATAATTCACCCCTCCACTTT
- TRBJ2-2 - TRBV4-1 CASSQLQDTGELFF TGCGCCAGCAGCCAACTACAGGACACCGGGGAGCTGTTTTTT
- TRBJ2-1 - TRBV20-1 CSVSLEEQFF TGCAGTGTAAGCTTAGAAGAGCAGTTCTTC
many TRBJ2-5 - TRBV28 CASNSGQETQYF TGTGCCAGCAATTCCGGGCAAGAGACCCAGTACTTC
few TRBJ2-6 - TRBV12-3/TRBV12-4 CASSFGEAGANVLTF TGTGCCAGCAGTTTTGGGGAAGCTGGGGCCAACGTCCTGACTTTC
- TRBJ1-1 - TRBV29-1 CSVEGRQNTEAFF TGCAGCGTTGAGGGCAGACAGAACACTGAAGCTTTCTTT
- TRBJ1-5 - TRBV20-1 CSARDYQPVSNQPQHF TGCAGTGCTAGAGATTATCAGCCCGTTAGCAATCAGCCCCAGCATTTT
- TRBJ2-7 - TRBV29-1 CSVEERRGEQYF TGCAGCGTTGAAGAACGGCGAGGGGAGCAGTACTTC
once TRBJ2-5 - TRBV19 CASSIMLGETQYF TGTGCCAGTAGTATAATGCTAGGAGAGACCCAGTACTTC
few TRBJ1-5 - TRBV12-3/TRBV12-4 CASRILGGSNQPQHF TGTGCCAGCAGAATCTTGGGGGGGAGCAATCAGCCCCAGCATTTT
- TRBJ2-7 - TRBV20-1 CSARAPRGRGSEQYF TGCAGTGCTAGAGCCCCCCGTGGTAGGGGAAGCGAGCAGTACTTC
- TRBJ1-6 - TRBV10-3 CAISEDPGAGSPLHF TGTGCCATCAGTGAGGATCCGGGGGCAGGTTCACCCCTCCACTTT
- TRBJ2-2 - TRBV12-3/TRBV12-4 CASRPGPGPNTGELFF TGTGCCAGCAGGCCTGGTCCGGGACCGAACACCGGGGAGCTGTTTTTT
- TRBJ1-1 TRBD1 TRBV11-1 CASPREGARNTEAFF TGTGCCAGCCCCCGAGAGGGGGCGCGGAACACTGAAGCTTTCTTT
- TRBJ2-5 - TRBV18 CASSPTGPQETQYF TGTGCCAGCTCACCAACAGGGCCCCAAGAGACCCAGTACTTC
few TRBJ1-2 - TRBV11-1 CASSPEQGYGYTF TGTGCCAGCAGCCCAGAACAGGGATACGGCTACACCTTC
- TRBJ2-3 TRBD2 TRBV7-2 CASSSDPGLAADTQYF TGTGCCAGCAGCTCTGACCCGGGACTAGCTGCAGATACGCAGTATTTT
few TRBJ2-7 - TRBV5-5 CASRGAGVYNEQYF TGTGCCAGCCGCGGGGCAGGGGTCTACAACGAGCAGTACTTC
- TRBJ2-1 TRBD2 TRBV29-1 CSVVGGGRTDEQFF TGCAGCGTTGTAGGTGGCGGGAGGACTGATGAGCAGTTCTTC
few TRBJ2-1 TRBD2 TRBV7-7 CASSLGSGRFNEQFF TGTGCCAGCAGCTTGGGTAGCGGGAGGTTTAATGAGCAGTTCTTC
few TRBJ2-3 - TRBV29-1 CSVYPDTQYF TGCAGCGTTTACCCAGATACGCAGTATTTT
few TRBJ2-1 - TRBV20-1 CSASSPTYNEQFF TGCAGTGCTAGTTCACCAACCTACAATGAGCAGTTCTTC
- TRBJ2-7 TRBD2 TRBV28 CASSLLGGSGTYEQYF TGTGCCAGCAGTTTATTGGGCGGCAGCGGGACTTACGAGCAGTACTTC
- TRBJ2-7 TRBD1 TRBV6-1 CASGRDRALRSYEQYF TGTGCCAGCGGACGGGACAGGGCCCTCCGCTCCTACGAGCAGTACTTC
- TRBJ1-4 - TRBV27 CASSFIRGAGEKLFF TGTGCCAGCAGTTTTATCCGGGGGGCCGGTGAAAAACTGTTTTTT
few TRBJ2-1 TRBD2 TRBV9 CASSVDPGAGVMDEQFF TGTGCCAGTAGCGTAGACCCCGGGGCGGGAGTCATGGATGAGCAGTTCTTC
- TRBJ2-7 TRBD2 TRBV7-9 CASSTSQRGDYEQYF TGTGCCAGCAGCACAAGCCAACGGGGGGACTACGAGCAGTACTTC
- TRBJ2-1 TRBD2 TRBV5-1 CASSWGGEQFF TGCGCCAGCAGCTGGGGGGGTGAGCAGTTCTTC
- TRBJ1-6 - TRBV10-2 CASSQTGGVSPLHF TGCGCCAGCAGCCAGACAGGAGGTGTTTCACCCCTCCACTTT
- TRBJ1-2 - TRBV27 CASRHGGQYTNYGYTF TGTGCCAGCCGGCATGGGGGCCAATACACTAACTATGGCTACACCTTC
few TRBJ2-5 TRBD1 TRBV6-5 CASSYGQGEEETQYF TGTGCCAGCAGTTATGGACAGGGGGAAGAAGAGACCCAGTACTTC
- TRBJ2-5 - TRBV28 CASADSQETQYF TGTGCCAGCGCTGACAGCCAAGAGACCCAGTACTTC
few TRBJ2-7 - TRBV27 CASSLRAGRAQYF TGTGCCAGCAGTTTACGCGCAGGGCGGGCGCAGTACTTC
once TRBJ2-7 TRBD2 TRBV20-1 CSAYSASGSSYEQYF TGCAGCGCCTATTCAGCTAGCGGTAGCTCCTACGAGCAGTACTTC
- TRBJ2-5 - TRBV2 CASSEGAPQETQYF TGTGCCAGCAGTGAGGGGGCCCCCCAAGAGACCCAGTACTTC
- TRBJ2-1 TRBD1 TRBV6-1 CASSNRDRGKDEQFF TGTGCCAGCAGTAACCGGGACAGGGGGAAAGATGAGCAGTTCTTC
- TRBJ1-2 - TRBV3-1 CASSQGDSGRYTF TGTGCCAGCAGCCAAGGGGACTCGGGGCGCTACACCTTC
once TRBJ1-1 - TRBV6-2/TRBV6-3 CASSYKQGPMNTEAFF TGTGCCAGCAGTTACAAACAGGGACCCATGAACACTGAAGCTTTCTTT
few TRBJ2-7 TRBD1 TRBV5-1 CASSLAGTGYSYEQYF TGCGCCAGCAGCTTGGCCGGGACAGGGTACTCCTACGAGCAGTACTTC
- TRBJ2-5 - TRBV14 CASSRLSGRETQYF TGTGCCAGCAGCCGTTTATCAGGGCGGGAGACCCAGTACTTC
- TRBJ1-2 - TRBV20-1 CSAPTRVSNYGYTF TGCAGTGCTCCCACCCGGGTCAGCAACTATGGCTACACCTTC
- TRBJ2-7 TRBD1 TRBV18 CASSPDTGVGYEQYF TGTGCCAGCTCACCAGACACAGGGGTCGGTTACGAGCAGTACTTC
few TRBJ2-7 TRBD2 TRBV5-1 CASRLRPREGEQYF TGCGCCAGCAGGTTAAGGCCTAGGGAGGGCGAGCAGTACTTC
- TRBJ2-7 TRBD2 TRBV6-4 CASSADGTSGSYEQYF TGTGCCAGCAGTGCGGACGGGACTAGCGGCTCCTACGAGCAGTACTTC